The 7 T cell receptor beta chains below were found in one sample sequenced in a study of cytomegalovirus exposure and HLA in healthy donors. PCR was performed using 60 Vbeta and 13 Jbeta primers. Generated by immunoSEQ multiplex PCR, the TCRdb table keeps only in-frame clones and is missing some. The table lists approximately 120,000 clones, around four fifths of them singletons. Input material: PBMCs. The receptors shown here come from a man aged 18-30 years in good health and CMV-seropositive.

The chain recombines TRBV7-6 with TRBJ1-1, with 8 bases matching TRBD1. The CDR3 runs 15 residues. Unmatched junction bases numbered 5, after V lost 4 bases and J lost 1 base. CDR1 SGHVS and CDR2 FNYEAQ come from the germline V gene. The CDR3 DNA is TGTGCCAGCAGCTCCCCCGGGACAGGGAACACTGAAGCTTTCTTT. Encoded protein: CASSSPGTGNTEAFF.

This chain uses TRBV27 with TRBJ2-7, with TRBD1 matching over 7 bases. The CDR3 runs to 13 residues. Trimming cost V 8 bases and J 2 bases; bases outside gene matches: 6. The V gene's germline CDR1 is MNHEY and CDR2 SMNVEV (reference sequence). CDR3 coding DNA: TGTGCCAGCTCGAGACAGGGACCCTACGAGCAGTACTTC. Protein sequence: CASSRQGPYEQYF.

This clone is a singleton in its sample. The rearrangement uses TRBV6-4 and TRBJ2-2; 7 nucleotides agree with TRBD1. V trimming: 7 bases; J trimming: 2 bases; junction bases outside the gene matches: 7. The CDR3 contains 15 residues. The germline CDR1 and CDR2 sequences are MRHNA and SNTAGT. CDR3 residues: CASTLRDSNTGELFF. CDR3 nucleotides: TGTGCCAGCACCCTCCGGGACAGCAACACCGGGGAGCTGTTTTTT.

This chain links TRBV11-3 with TRBJ2-7; a weak D match, TRBD2 (6 bases). V was shortened by 0 bases and J by 7 bases, with 13 bases between the two germline ends. The germline gives CDR1 SGHNT, CDR2 YENEEA. The CDR3 has 14 residues. CDR3 sequence: CASSLDYGAGEQYF. The CDR3 DNA sequence: TGTGCCAGCAGCTTAGATTACGGGGCGGGGGAGCAGTACTTC.

The chain is built from TRBV7-9 and TRBJ2-2, with D unclear. The V end was cut by 6 bases, the J end by 6 bases, with 11 bases between. This CDR3 has 13 amino acids. Germline V gene data show CDR1 as SEHNR and CDR2 as FQNEAQ (reference sequence). The CDR3 protein is CASSGPNAGELFF. The CDR3 DNA follows: TGTGCCAGCAGTGGGCCCAATGCCGGGGAGCTGTTTTTT.

The chain recombines TRBV4-1 with TRBJ2-5, with 12 bases aligning to TRBD2. The closer fit of TRBJ2-7 to the DNA end suggests the J call may be wrong. CDR1 and CDR2 from the germline V gene are MGHRA and YSYEKL. This CDR3 spans 16 amino acids. The CDR3 bases are TGCGCCAGCAGGAGAGAACTAGCGGGGGGAAGCTACGAGCAGTACTTC. Translation: CASRRELAGGSYEQYF.

The J gene is TRBJ1-5, the V gene TRBV9; 7 bases align to TRBD1. The CDR3 contains 14 residues. In germline, CDR1 is SGDLS, CDR2 YYNGEE. V shed 0 bases, J shed 7 bases, and the junction held 4 bases outside the gene matches. The CDR3 sequence: CASSVEGAGQPQHF. As DNA, the CDR3 is TGTGCCAGCAGCGTAGAGGGGGCTGGCCAGCCCCAGCATTTT.